This is a list of T cell receptor beta chains from one sample in a study of beta chain features in type 1 diabetes. The data were produced by immunoSEQ multiplex PCR, yet TCRdb's version contains in-frame clones alone and is incomplete. Found here are hundreds of thousands of clones, roughly a sixth of them singletons; the top ten hold around 0.095%. Sample: naive CD4+ T cells from blood. The receptors shown here come from a man aged 18 to 30 in good health. CDR3s include the opening cysteine and the closing phenylalanine or tryptophan. Each record gives: J gene, D gene, clone size, V gene, CDR3 protein, CDR3 DNA. A D gene is named only where the DNA matches it firmly. Some rows have no size entry. The others give once, few or many, or a class for an expanded clone.

J gene: TRBJ2-7; D gene: TRBD2; clone size: few; V gene: TRBV4-2; CDR3 protein: CASSHARTSGSYEQYF; CDR3 DNA: TGTGCCAGCAGCCACGCTCGGACTAGCGGATCCTACGAGCAGTACTTC
J gene: TRBJ1-5; D gene: TRBD1; clone size: few; V gene: TRBV10-3; CDR3 protein: CAISDPGQGNQPQHF; CDR3 DNA: TGTGCCATCAGTGACCCCGGACAGGGGAATCAGCCCCAGCATTTT
J gene: TRBJ2-3; D gene: .; clone size: .; V gene: TRBV5-1; CDR3 protein: CASSLADTDTQYF; CDR3 DNA: TGCGCCAGCAGCTTGGCCGACACAGATACGCAGTATTTT
J gene: TRBJ2-7; D gene: .; clone size: .; V gene: TRBV20-1; CDR3 protein: CSARVQHEQYF; CDR3 DNA: TGCAGTGCTCGGGTGCAACACGAGCAGTACTTC
J gene: TRBJ1-3; D gene: .; clone size: .; V gene: TRBV6-6; CDR3 protein: CASSYRDISGNTIYF; CDR3 DNA: TGTGCCAGCAGTTATAGGGACATTTCTGGAAACACCATATATTTT
J gene: TRBJ2-7; D gene: .; clone size: .; V gene: TRBV9; CDR3 protein: CASSVDPLTDEQYF; CDR3 DNA: TGTGCCAGCAGCGTCGACCCCCTTACGGACGAGCAGTACTTC
J gene: TRBJ2-3; D gene: .; clone size: few; V gene: TRBV4-2; CDR3 protein: CASSRRNTGIGITDTQYF; CDR3 DNA: TGTGCCAGCAGCCGTCGAAATACAGGGATTGGGATCACAGATACGCAGTATTTT
J gene: TRBJ2-7; D gene: .; clone size: .; V gene: TRBV5-1; CDR3 protein: CASTGFDEQYF; CDR3 DNA: TGCGCCAGCACAGGGTTCGACGAGCAGTACTTC
J gene: TRBJ1-5; D gene: .; clone size: few; V gene: TRBV5-1; CDR3 protein: CASSLWGVGQPQHF; CDR3 DNA: TGCGCCAGCAGCTTGTGGGGGGTCGGTCAGCCCCAGCATTTT
J gene: TRBJ2-7; D gene: TRBD1; clone size: .; V gene: TRBV7-2; CDR3 protein: CASSPLPGTGVGEQYF; CDR3 DNA: TGTGCCAGCAGCCCCCTACCCGGGACAGGGGTAGGGGAGCAGTACTTC
J gene: TRBJ2-4; D gene: TRBD2; clone size: few; V gene: TRBV9; CDR3 protein: CASSVGGLAGDLKNIQYF; CDR3 DNA: TGTGCCAGCAGCGTAGGGGGACTAGCGGGAGATCTCAAAAACATTCAGTACTTC
J gene: TRBJ2-2; D gene: .; clone size: few; V gene: TRBV4-1; CDR3 protein: CASSQGPVGGELFF; CDR3 DNA: TGCGCCAGCAGCCAGGGCCCCGTGGGCGGGGAGCTGTTTTTT
J gene: TRBJ2-7; D gene: .; clone size: once; V gene: TRBV7-6; CDR3 protein: CASSLVPPVRGPIYHEQYF; CDR3 DNA: TGTGCCAGCAGCTTAGTGCCCCCCGTGAGGGGTCCCATTTACCACGAGCAGTACTTC
J gene: TRBJ1-6; D gene: .; clone size: .; V gene: TRBV6-5; CDR3 protein: CASSRVSGKGPLHF; CDR3 DNA: TGTGCCAGCAGCCGGGTCTCGGGAAAGGGACCCCTCCACTTT
J gene: TRBJ2-3; D gene: TRBD2; clone size: few; V gene: TRBV10-3; CDR3 protein: CAIRRLAGAGRSTDTQYF; CDR3 DNA: TGTGCCATCAGACGACTAGCGGGAGCTGGAAGGAGCACAGATACGCAGTATTTT
J gene: TRBJ2-7; D gene: .; clone size: .; V gene: TRBV5-1; CDR3 protein: CASSNPQGPYEQYF; CDR3 DNA: TGCGCCAGCAGCAACCCACAGGGTCCCTACGAGCAGTACTTC
J gene: TRBJ1-1; D gene: .; clone size: few; V gene: TRBV7-3; CDR3 protein: CASSSLPGHATEAFF; CDR3 DNA: TGTGCCAGCAGCTCACTTCCGGGACACGCCACTGAAGCTTTCTTT
J gene: TRBJ2-7; D gene: .; clone size: .; V gene: TRBV29-1; CDR3 protein: CSVETDYYEQYF; CDR3 DNA: TGCAGCGTAGAGACAGATTACTACGAGCAGTACTTC
J gene: TRBJ1-6; D gene: .; clone size: .; V gene: TRBV7-6; CDR3 protein: CASSLGGNGPLHF; CDR3 DNA: TGTGCCAGCAGCTTAGGAGGGAACGGACCCCTCCACTTT
J gene: TRBJ1-1; D gene: TRBD1; clone size: few; V gene: TRBV2; CDR3 protein: CASSLTGATEAFF; CDR3 DNA: TGTGCCAGCAGCTTGACAGGGGCCACTGAAGCTTTCTTT
J gene: TRBJ2-1; D gene: .; clone size: .; V gene: TRBV7-9; CDR3 protein: CASSHPRNEQFF; CDR3 DNA: TGTGCCAGCAGCCACCCCAGGAATGAGCAGTTCTTC
J gene: TRBJ2-1; D gene: TRBD1; clone size: .; V gene: TRBV19; CDR3 protein: CASSQETGFDEQFF; CDR3 DNA: TGTGCCAGTAGCCAAGAGACAGGGTTCGATGAGCAGTTCTTC
J gene: TRBJ2-7; D gene: .; clone size: few; V gene: TRBV28; CDR3 protein: CASSSRFYEQYF; CDR3 DNA: TGTGCCAGCAGTTCACGTTTCTACGAGCAGTACTTC
J gene: TRBJ1-5; D gene: .; clone size: .; V gene: TRBV1; CDR3 protein: CTSSYAGDRGSNQPQHF; CDR3 DNA: TGCACCAGCAGCTACGCCGGGGACAGAGGATCTAATCAGCCCCAGCATTTT
J gene: TRBJ1-2; D gene: TRBD1; clone size: few; V gene: TRBV7-2; CDR3 protein: CASSWDRENYGYTF; CDR3 DNA: TGTGCCAGCAGCTGGGACAGGGAGAACTATGGCTACACCTTC
J gene: TRBJ2-1; D gene: TRBD1; clone size: .; V gene: TRBV5-1; CDR3 protein: CASRPPGQGFYNEQFF; CDR3 DNA: TGCGCCAGCAGACCCCCGGGACAGGGTTTTTACAATGAGCAGTTCTTC
J gene: TRBJ2-7; D gene: .; clone size: .; V gene: TRBV7-2; CDR3 protein: CASSLGTYEQYF; CDR3 DNA: TGTGCCAGCAGCCTAGGGACCTACGAGCAGTACTTC
J gene: TRBJ2-6; D gene: TRBD1; clone size: .; V gene: TRBV10-3; CDR3 protein: CAISGSGGQSSGANVLTF; CDR3 DNA: TGTGCCATCAGTGGTAGTGGGGGACAGAGCTCTGGGGCCAACGTCCTGACTTTC
J gene: TRBJ1-6; D gene: TRBD1; clone size: few; V gene: TRBV4-1; CDR3 protein: CASSEGQSYNSPLHF; CDR3 DNA: TGCGCCAGCAGCGAGGGACAGAGCTATAATTCACCCCTCCACTTT
J gene: TRBJ2-3; D gene: .; clone size: .; V gene: TRBV28; CDR3 protein: CASSLFQGDTQYF; CDR3 DNA: TGTGCCAGCAGTTTATTTCAGGGGGATACGCAGTATTTT
J gene: TRBJ2-2; D gene: TRBD1; clone size: .; V gene: TRBV5-4; CDR3 protein: CASSLPVSGGTGELFF; CDR3 DNA: TGTGCCAGCAGCCTACCGGTGTCAGGGGGCACCGGGGAGCTGTTTTTT
J gene: TRBJ1-5; D gene: .; clone size: few; V gene: TRBV7-2; CDR3 protein: CASSLALGRGGGNQPQHF; CDR3 DNA: TGTGCCAGCAGCTTAGCGTTAGGCAGGGGAGGAGGGAATCAGCCCCAGCATTTT
J gene: TRBJ1-2; D gene: .; clone size: .; V gene: TRBV5-1; CDR3 protein: CASSPKGMDQGGYTF; CDR3 DNA: TGCGCCAGCAGCCCGAAGGGCATGGACCAGGGGGGCTACACCTTC
J gene: TRBJ2-4; D gene: .; clone size: .; V gene: TRBV14; CDR3 protein: CASSQETLGAKNIQYF; CDR3 DNA: TGTGCCAGCAGCCAAGAAACATTAGGAGCCAAAAACATTCAGTACTTC
J gene: TRBJ2-4; D gene: .; clone size: few; V gene: TRBV7-9; CDR3 protein: CASSGKGAKNIQYF; CDR3 DNA: TGTGCCAGCAGCGGTAAGGGAGCCAAAAACATTCAGTACTTC
J gene: TRBJ1-1; D gene: .; clone size: .; V gene: TRBV5-6; CDR3 protein: CASSWDGRFEAFF; CDR3 DNA: TGTGCCAGCAGCTGGGATGGACGGTTTGAAGCTTTCTTT
J gene: TRBJ2-3; D gene: .; clone size: .; V gene: TRBV7-9; CDR3 protein: CASSSGLSFTDTQYF; CDR3 DNA: TGTGCCAGCAGCTCGGGTCTATCATTCACAGATACGCAGTATTTT
J gene: TRBJ2-7; D gene: TRBD1; clone size: .; V gene: TRBV9; CDR3 protein: CASSRGGVEQYF; CDR3 DNA: TGTGCCAGCAGTCGAGGGGGCGTCGAGCAGTACTTC
J gene: TRBJ1-5; D gene: .; clone size: .; V gene: TRBV15; CDR3 protein: CATSRGNVEDQPQHF; CDR3 DNA: TGTGCCACCAGCAGAGGAAACGTGGAGGATCAGCCCCAGCATTTT
J gene: TRBJ2-3; D gene: TRBD2; clone size: .; V gene: TRBV5-6; CDR3 protein: CASSPTGTSGGSTDTQYF; CDR3 DNA: TGTGCCAGCAGCCCGACCGGGACTAGCGGGGGTAGCACAGATACGCAGTATTTT
J gene: TRBJ1-4; D gene: .; clone size: few; V gene: TRBV6-6; CDR3 protein: CASSYVVATNEKLFF; CDR3 DNA: TGTGCCAGCAGTTACGTCGTAGCAACTAATGAAAAACTGTTTTTT
J gene: TRBJ2-3; D gene: .; clone size: few; V gene: TRBV13; CDR3 protein: CASSNIKGISTDTQYF; CDR3 DNA: TGTGCCAGCAGCAACATCAAGGGGATCAGCACAGATACGCAGTATTTT
J gene: TRBJ2-7; D gene: TRBD1; clone size: .; V gene: TRBV15; CDR3 protein: CATSRGGQGHRYEQYF; CDR3 DNA: TGTGCCACCAGCAGAGGGGGACAGGGACATCGGTACGAGCAGTACTTC
J gene: TRBJ2-2; D gene: .; clone size: few; V gene: TRBV4-1; CDR3 protein: CASSQPTVTGELFF; CDR3 DNA: TGCGCCAGCAGTCAGCCAACCGTCACCGGGGAGCTGTTTTTT
J gene: TRBJ1-1; D gene: .; clone size: once; V gene: TRBV7-2; CDR3 protein: CASSLERGRHTEAFF; CDR3 DNA: TGTGCCAGCAGCTTAGAAAGGGGTAGGCACACTGAAGCTTTCTTT